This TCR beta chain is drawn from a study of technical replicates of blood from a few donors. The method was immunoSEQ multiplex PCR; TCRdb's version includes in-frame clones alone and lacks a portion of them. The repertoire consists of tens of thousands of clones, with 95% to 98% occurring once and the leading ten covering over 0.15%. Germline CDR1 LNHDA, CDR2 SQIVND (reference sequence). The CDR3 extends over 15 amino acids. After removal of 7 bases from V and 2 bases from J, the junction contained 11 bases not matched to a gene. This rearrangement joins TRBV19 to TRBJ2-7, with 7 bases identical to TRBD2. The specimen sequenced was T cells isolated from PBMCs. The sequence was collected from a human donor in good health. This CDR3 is CASTMSGVGAYEQYF. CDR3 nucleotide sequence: TGTGCCAGTACCATGAGCGGGGTAGGGGCCTACGAGCAGTACTTC.